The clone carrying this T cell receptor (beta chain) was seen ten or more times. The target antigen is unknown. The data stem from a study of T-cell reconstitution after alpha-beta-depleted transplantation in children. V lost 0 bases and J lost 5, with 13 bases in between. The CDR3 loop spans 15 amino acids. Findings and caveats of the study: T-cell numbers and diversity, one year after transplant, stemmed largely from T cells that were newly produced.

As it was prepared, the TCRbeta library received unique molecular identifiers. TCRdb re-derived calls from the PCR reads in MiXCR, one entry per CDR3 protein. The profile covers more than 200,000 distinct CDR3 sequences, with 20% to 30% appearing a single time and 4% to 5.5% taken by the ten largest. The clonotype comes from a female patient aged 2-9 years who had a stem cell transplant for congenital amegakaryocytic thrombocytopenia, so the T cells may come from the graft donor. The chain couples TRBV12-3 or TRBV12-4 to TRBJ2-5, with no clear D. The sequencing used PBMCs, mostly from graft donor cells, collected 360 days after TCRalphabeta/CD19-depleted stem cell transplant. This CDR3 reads CASSLAQGAGETQYF. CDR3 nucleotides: TGTGCCAGCAGTTTAGCCCAAGGAGCTGGCGAGACCCAGTACTTC.